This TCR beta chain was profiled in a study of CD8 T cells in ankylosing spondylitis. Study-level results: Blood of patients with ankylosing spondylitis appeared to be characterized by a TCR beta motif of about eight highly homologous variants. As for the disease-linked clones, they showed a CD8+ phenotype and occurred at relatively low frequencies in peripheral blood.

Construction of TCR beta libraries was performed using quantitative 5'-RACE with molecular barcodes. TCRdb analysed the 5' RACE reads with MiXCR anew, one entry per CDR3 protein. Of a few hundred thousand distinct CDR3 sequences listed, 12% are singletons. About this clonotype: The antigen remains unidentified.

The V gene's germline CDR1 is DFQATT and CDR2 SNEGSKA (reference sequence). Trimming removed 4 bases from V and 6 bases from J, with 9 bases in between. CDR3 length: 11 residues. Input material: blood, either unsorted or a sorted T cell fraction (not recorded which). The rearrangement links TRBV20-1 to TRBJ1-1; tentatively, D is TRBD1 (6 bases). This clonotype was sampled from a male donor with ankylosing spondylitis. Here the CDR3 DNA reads TGCAGTGCTACAGGGGTTGCTGAAGCTTTCTTT. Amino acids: CSATGVAEAFF.